This T cell receptor (beta chain) was identified during a study of PD-1 blockade in classical Hodgkin lymphoma. The CDR3 sequence is 14 residues long. Trimming removed 6 bases from V and 1 base from J, with 9 bases in between. Germline assignment: CDR1 LNHDA and CDR2 SQIVND (reference sequence). The time point here: newly diagnosed, previously untreated cHL patient sample. The protocol was immunoSEQ multiplex PCR, while the TCRdb copy is restricted to in-frame clones and leaves out a portion. In the table there are about 16,000 clones, about 83% of which are singletons. This sequence originates from a human donor with classical Hodgkin lymphoma. Material: peripheral blood mononuclear cells (PBMCs). The chain has TRBV19 and TRBJ2-2; possibly TRBD1 or TRBD2 for D (5 bases each). CDR3: CASRGTENTGELFF. CDR3 bases: TGTGCCAGTAGAGGGACCGAGAACACCGGGGAGCTGTTTTTT. Filled out from reference TRBV19 and TRBJ2-2, the complete variable domain reads DGGITQSPKYLFRKEGQNVTLSCEQNLNHDAMYWYRQDPGQGLRLIYYSQIVNDFQKGDIAEGYSVSREKKESFPLTVTSAQKNPTAFYLCASRGTENTGELFFGEGSRLTVL.